This T cell receptor (beta chain) was sequenced for a study of shared clonotypes between healthy human individuals. Repertoires were generated with immunoSEQ multiplex PCR, while TCRdb's copy carries only in-frame clones and drops some. The table shows over 2 million clones, with roughly 94% occurring only once. The V gene end was trimmed by 1 base and the J gene end by 2 bases; junction bases not matched to a gene: 5. This CDR3 has 15 amino acids. Germline loops: CDR1 SGHKS, CDR2 YYEKEE (reference sequence). Details on this clone: The antigen is not known.

Donors included only healthy HIV-negative adults lacking recent acute infections or vaccinations. CD4+ cells yielded CD45RA+ naive and CD45RA-negative memory subsets. Study results and caveats: Relative to clonotypes present in all four donors, those not shared had lower generation probabilities. Richness estimates generally favored naive over memory subsets.

The V gene is TRBV5-5, the J gene TRBJ2-7; 8 bases align to TRBD1. The clonotype originates from a man between 18 and 29 years old in good health. Sequencing was carried out using naive CD4+ T cells sorted from blood. The subset here: CD45RA+ positively selected. CDR3 sequence (DNA): TGTGCCAGCAGCTTGTCCGGGACAGGAGCCTACGAGCAGTACTTC. Its translation is CASSLSGTGAYEQYF.